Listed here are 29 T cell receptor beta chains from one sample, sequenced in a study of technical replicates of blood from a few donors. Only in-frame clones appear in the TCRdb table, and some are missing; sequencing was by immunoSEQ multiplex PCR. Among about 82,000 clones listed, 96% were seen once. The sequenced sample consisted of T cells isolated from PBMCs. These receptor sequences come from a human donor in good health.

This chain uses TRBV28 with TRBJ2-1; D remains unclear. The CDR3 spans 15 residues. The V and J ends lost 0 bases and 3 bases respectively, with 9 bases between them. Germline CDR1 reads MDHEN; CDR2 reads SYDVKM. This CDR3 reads CASSLWSVVYNEQFF. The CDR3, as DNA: TGTGCCAGCAGTTTATGGAGCGTCGTCTACAATGAGCAGTTCTTC.

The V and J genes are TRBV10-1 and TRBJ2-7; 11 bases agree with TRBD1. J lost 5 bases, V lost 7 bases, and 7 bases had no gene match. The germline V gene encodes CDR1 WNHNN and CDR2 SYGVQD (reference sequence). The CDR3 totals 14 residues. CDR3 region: CASTGQGAAHEQYF. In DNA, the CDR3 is TGCGCCAGCACCGGACAGGGGGCGGCCCACGAGCAGTACTTC.

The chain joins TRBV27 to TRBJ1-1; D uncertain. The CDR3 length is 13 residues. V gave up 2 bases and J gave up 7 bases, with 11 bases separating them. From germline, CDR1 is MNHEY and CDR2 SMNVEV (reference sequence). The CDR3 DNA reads TGTGCCAGCAGTTTAGGCCAGTTCGTTGAAGCTTTCTTT. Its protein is CASSLGQFVEAFF.

Here the CDR3 DNA reads TGTGCCAGCAGCGGAGATGGCGGGGAGCTGTTTTTT. This gives the protein CASSGDGGELFF. The chain employs TRBV7-9 and TRBJ2-2; D remains unclear. V was shortened by 5 bases and J by 7 bases, with 8 bases between the two germline ends. Per germline, CDR1 SEHNR and CDR2 FQNEAQ (reference sequence). The CDR3 is 12 residues long.

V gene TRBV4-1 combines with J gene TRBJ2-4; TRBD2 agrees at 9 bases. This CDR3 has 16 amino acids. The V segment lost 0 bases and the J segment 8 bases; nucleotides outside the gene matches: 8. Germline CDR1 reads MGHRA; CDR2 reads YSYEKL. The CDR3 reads CASSQDPAGGWDIQYF. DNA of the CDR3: TGCGCCAGCAGCCAAGATCCGGCGGGAGGGTGGGACATTCAGTACTTC.

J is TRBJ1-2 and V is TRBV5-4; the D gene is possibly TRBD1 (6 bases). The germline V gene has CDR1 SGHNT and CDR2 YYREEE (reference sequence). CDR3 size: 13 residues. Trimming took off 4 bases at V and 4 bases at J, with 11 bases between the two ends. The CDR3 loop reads CASSATGGYGYTF. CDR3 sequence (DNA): TGTGCCAGCAGCGCGACAGGAGGCTATGGCTACACCTTC.

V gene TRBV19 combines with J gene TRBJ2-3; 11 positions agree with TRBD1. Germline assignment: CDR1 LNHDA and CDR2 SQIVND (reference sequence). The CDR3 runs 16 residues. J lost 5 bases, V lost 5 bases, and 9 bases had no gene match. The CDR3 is CASSARGQGAEDTQYF. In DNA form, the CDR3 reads TGTGCCAGTAGTGCTCGAGGACAGGGGGCCGAAGATACGCAGTATTTT.

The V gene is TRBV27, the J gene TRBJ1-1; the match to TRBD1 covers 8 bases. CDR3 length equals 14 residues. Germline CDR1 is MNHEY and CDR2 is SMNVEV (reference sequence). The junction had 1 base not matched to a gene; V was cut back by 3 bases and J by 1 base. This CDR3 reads CASSLDRENTEAFF. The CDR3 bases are TGTGCCAGCAGTTTGGACAGGGAGAACACTGAAGCTTTCTTT.

The CDR3 DNA is TGTGCCACCAGCAGAGACCCAGCGGGACGATCTCAGTACTTC. It specifies CATSRDPAGRSQYF. The chain has TRBV15 and TRBJ2-5; 7 nucleotides align to TRBD2. After removal of 0 bases from V and 11 bases from J, the junction contained 9 bases not matched to a gene. CDR1 and CDR2 (germline): LNHNV, YYDKDF (reference sequence). The CDR3 sequence is 14 residues long.

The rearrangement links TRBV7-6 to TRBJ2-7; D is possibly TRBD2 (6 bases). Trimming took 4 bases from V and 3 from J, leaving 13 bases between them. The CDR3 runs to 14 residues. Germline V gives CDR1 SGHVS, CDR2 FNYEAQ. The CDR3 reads CASSSGGSVYEQYF. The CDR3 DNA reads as TGTGCCAGCAGCTCCGGAGGGAGCGTCTACGAGCAGTACTTC.

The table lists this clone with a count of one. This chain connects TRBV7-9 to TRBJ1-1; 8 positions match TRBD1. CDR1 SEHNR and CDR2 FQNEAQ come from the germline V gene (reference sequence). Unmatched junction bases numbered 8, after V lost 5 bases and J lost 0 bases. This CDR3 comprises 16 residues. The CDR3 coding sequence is TGTGCCAGCAGCGACAGAGGACAGGGAATGAACACTGAAGCTTTCTTT. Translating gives CASSDRGQGMNTEAFF.

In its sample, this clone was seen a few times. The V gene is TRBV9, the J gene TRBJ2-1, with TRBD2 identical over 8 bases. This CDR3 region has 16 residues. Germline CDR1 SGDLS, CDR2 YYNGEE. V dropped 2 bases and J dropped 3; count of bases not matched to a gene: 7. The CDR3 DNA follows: TGTGCCAGCAGCGTGTCATCGGGGGGGTTCTACAATGAGCAGTTCTTC. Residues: CASSVSSGGFYNEQFF.

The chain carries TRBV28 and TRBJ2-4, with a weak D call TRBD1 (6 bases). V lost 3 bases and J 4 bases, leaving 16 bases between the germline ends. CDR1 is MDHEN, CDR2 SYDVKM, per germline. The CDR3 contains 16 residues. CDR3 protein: CASSFRTELLKNIQYF. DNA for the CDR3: TGTGCCAGCAGTTTTAGGACAGAACTATTAAAAAACATTCAGTACTTC.

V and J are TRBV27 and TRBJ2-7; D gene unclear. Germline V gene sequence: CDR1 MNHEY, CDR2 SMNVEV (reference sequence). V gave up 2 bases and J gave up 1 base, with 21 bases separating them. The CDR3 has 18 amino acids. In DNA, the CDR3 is TGTGCCAGCAGTTTAAGTATCCCTAGTAGTAGTAGGTCCTACGAGCAGTACTTC. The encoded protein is CASSLSIPSSSRSYEQYF.

For the CDR3, the DNA is TGCGCCAGCAGCTTGTCGGTTCTAGCGGGAGGGGAGCTGTTTTTT. Residues: CASSLSVLAGGELFF. This rearrangement joins TRBV5-1 to TRBJ2-2; TRBD2 matches at 9 bases. The V segment lost 1 base and the J segment 8 bases; nucleotides outside the gene matches: 6. CDR3 length equals 15 residues. Germline V lookup: CDR1 SGHRS, CDR2 YFSETQ.

CDR3 bases: TGTGCCACGTCCTTAGCGGGAGAAGATACGCAGTATTTT. Its protein is CATSLAGEDTQYF. The chain recombines TRBV10-3 with TRBJ2-3; 9 bases agree with TRBD2. CDR3 length equals 13 residues. Per the germline V gene, CDR1 is ENHRY and CDR2 is SYGVKD. The V and J ends lost 10 bases and 5 bases, in that order; junction bases with no gene match: 7.

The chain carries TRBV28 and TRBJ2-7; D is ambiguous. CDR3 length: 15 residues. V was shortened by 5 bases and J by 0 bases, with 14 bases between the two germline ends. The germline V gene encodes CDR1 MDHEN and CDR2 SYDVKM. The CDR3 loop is CASSPVLDISYEQYF. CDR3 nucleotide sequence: TGTGCCAGCAGTCCCGTCCTTGACATCTCCTACGAGCAGTACTTC.

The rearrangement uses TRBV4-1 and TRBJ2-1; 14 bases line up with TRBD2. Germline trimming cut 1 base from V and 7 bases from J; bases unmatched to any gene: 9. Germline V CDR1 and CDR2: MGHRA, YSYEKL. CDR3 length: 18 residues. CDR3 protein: CASSQVDLGLAGGNEQFF. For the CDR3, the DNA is TGCGCCAGCAGCCAAGTTGATTTAGGACTAGCGGGAGGTAATGAGCAGTTCTTC.

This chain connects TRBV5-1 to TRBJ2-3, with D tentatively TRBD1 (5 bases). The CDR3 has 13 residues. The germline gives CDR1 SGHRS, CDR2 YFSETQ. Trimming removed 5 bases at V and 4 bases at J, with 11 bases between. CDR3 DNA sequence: TGCGCCAGCAGTAGAGACAGCCCAGATACGCAGTATTTT. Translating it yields CASSRDSPDTQYF.

In DNA form, the CDR3 reads TGTGCCAGCAGTATTCAGGGGGCCTCGAACACTGAAGCTTTCTTT. Protein: CASSIQGASNTEAFF. This chain connects TRBV28 to TRBJ1-1; TRBD1 matches 8 bases. CDR1 is MDHEN, CDR2 SYDVKM, per germline. Trimming cost V 5 bases and J 1 base; bases outside gene matches: 6. The CDR3 has 15 amino acids.

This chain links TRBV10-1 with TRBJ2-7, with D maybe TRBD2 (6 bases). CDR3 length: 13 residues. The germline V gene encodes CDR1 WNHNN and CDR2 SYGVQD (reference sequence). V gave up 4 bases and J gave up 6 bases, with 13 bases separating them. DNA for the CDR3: TGCGCCAGCAGTGCCGGGAGAACATCCGAGCAGTACTTC. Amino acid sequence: CASSAGRTSEQYF.

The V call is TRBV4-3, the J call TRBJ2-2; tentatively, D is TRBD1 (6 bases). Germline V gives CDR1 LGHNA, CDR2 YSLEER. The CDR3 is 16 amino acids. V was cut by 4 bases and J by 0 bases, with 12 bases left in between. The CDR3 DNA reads TGCGCCAGCAGCCCCCTCGGGACAACGAACACCGGGGAGCTGTTTTTT. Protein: CASSPLGTTNTGELFF.

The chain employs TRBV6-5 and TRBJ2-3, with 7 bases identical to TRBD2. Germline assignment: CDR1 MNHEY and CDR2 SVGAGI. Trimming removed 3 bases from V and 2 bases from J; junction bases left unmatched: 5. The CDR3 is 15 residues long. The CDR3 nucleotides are TGTGCCAGCAGTTATGGGACTATTGACACAGATACGCAGTATTTT. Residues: CASSYGTIDTDTQYF.

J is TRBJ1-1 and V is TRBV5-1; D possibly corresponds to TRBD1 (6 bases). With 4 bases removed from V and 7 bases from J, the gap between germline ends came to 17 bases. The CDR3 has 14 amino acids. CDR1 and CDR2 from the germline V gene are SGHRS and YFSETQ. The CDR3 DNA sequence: TGCGCCAGCAGCGCAAGGACAGCCTCGAATGAAGCTTTCTTT. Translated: CASSARTASNEAFF.

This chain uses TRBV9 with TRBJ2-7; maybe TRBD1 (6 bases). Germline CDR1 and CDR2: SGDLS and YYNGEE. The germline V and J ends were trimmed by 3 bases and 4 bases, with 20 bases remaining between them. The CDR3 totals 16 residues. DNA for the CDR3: TGTGCCAGCAGCGCCCTAAGGACAGCTGGACGTTACGAGCAGTACTTC. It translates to CASSALRTAGRYEQYF.

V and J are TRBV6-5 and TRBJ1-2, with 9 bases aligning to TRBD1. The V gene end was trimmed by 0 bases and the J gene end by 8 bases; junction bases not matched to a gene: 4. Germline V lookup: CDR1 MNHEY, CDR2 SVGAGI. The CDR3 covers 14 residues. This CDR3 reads CASSYSGTGRGYTF. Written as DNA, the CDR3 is TGTGCCAGCAGTTACTCCGGGACAGGGAGGGGCTACACCTTC.

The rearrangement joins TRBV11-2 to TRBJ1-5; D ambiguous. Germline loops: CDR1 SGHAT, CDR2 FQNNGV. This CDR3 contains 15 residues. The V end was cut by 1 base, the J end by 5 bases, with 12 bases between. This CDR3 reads CASSLVPEGDQPQHF. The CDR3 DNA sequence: TGTGCCAGCAGCTTAGTCCCAGAGGGCGATCAGCCCCAGCATTTT. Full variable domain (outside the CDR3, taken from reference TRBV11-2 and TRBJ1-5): EAGVAQSPRYKIIEKRQSVAFWCNPISGHATLYWYQQILGQGPKLLIQFQNNGVVDDSQLPKDRFSAERLKGVDSTLKIQPAKLEDSAVYLCASSLVPEGDQPQHFGDGTRLSIL.

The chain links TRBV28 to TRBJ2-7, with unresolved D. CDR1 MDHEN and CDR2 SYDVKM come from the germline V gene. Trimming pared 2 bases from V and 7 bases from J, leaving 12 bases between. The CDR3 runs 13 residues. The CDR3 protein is CASSLGPFREQYF. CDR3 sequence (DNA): TGTGCCAGCAGTTTAGGGCCATTTCGTGAGCAGTACTTC.

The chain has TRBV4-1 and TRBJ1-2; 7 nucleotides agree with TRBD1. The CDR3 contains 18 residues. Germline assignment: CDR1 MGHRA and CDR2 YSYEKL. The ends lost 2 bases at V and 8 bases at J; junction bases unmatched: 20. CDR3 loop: CASSQPRLGGAPFAGYTF. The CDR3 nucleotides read TGCGCCAGCAGCCAACCCCGATTAGGGGGCGCACCGTTTGCCGGCTACACCTTC.